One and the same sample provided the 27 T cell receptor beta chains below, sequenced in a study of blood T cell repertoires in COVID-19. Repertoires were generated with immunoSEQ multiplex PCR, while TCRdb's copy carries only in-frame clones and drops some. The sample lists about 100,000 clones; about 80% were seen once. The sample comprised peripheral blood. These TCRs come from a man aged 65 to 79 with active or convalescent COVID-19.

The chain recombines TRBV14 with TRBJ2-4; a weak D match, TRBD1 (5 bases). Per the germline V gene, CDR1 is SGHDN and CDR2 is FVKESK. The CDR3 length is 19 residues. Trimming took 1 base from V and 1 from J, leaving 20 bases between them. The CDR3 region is CASSQARQGSYLAKNIQYF. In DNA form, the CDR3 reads TGTGCCAGCAGCCAAGCAAGGCAGGGAAGCTACTTGGCCAAAAACATTCAGTACTTC.

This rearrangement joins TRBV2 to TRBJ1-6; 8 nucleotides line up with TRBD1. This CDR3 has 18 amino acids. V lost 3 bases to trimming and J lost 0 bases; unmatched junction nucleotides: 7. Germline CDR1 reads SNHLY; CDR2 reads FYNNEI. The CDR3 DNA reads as TGTGCCAGCAGTGAGGACAGGGCGGGAAGCTCCTATAATTCACCCCTCCACTTT. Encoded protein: CASSEDRAGSSYNSPLHF.

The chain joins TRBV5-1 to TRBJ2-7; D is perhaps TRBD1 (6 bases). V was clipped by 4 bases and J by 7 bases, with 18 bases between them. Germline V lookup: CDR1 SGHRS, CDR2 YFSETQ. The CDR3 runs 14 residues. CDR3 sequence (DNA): TGCGCCAGCAGCCTGGCCCAGGGGCCGGTTGAGCAGTACTTC. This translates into CASSLAQGPVEQYF.

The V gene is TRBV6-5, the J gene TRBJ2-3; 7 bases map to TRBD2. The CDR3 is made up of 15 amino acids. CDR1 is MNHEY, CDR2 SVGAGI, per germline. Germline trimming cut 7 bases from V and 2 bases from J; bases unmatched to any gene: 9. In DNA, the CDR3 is TGTGCCAGCACCCCCTTAGGGAGGGCCACAGATACGCAGTATTTT. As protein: CASTPLGRATDTQYF.

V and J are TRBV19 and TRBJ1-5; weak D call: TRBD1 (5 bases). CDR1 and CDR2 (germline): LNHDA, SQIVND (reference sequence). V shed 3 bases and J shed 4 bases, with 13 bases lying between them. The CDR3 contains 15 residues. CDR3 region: CASSMLQGGNQPQHF. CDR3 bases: TGTGCCAGTAGTATGCTTCAGGGTGGAAATCAGCCCCAGCATTTT.

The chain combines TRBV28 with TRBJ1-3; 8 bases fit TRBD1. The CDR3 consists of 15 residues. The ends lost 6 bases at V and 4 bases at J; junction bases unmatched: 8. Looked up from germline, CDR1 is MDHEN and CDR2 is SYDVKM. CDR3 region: CASRGDRTGGNTIYF. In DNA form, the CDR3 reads TGTGCCAGCAGGGGCGACCGGACAGGGGGAAACACCATATATTTT. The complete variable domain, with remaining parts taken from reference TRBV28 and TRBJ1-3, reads DVKVTQSSRYLVKRTGEKVFLECVQDMDHENMFWYRQDPGLGLRLIYFSYDVKMKEKGDIPEGYSVSREKKERFSLILESASTNQTSMYLCASRGDRTGGNTIYFGEGSWLTVV.

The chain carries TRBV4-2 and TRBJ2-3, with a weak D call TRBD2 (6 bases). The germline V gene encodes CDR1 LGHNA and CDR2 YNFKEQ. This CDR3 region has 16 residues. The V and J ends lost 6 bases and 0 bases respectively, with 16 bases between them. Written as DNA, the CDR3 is TGTGCCAGCAGGGAGGGAGGAGCGGCTAGCACAGATACGCAGTATTTT. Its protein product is CASREGGAASTDTQYF.

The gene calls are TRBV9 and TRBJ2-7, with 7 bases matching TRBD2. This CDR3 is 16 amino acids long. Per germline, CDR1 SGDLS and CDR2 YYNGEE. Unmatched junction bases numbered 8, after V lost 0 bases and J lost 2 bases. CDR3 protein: CASSVGALAGAYEQYF. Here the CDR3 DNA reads TGTGCCAGCAGCGTAGGGGCGTTGGCGGGAGCCTACGAGCAGTACTTC.

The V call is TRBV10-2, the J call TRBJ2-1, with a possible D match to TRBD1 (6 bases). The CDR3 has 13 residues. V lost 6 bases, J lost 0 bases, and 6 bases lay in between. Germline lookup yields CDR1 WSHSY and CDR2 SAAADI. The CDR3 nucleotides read TGCGCCAGCAGGGACAGCTCCTACAATGAGCAGTTCTTC. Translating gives CASRDSSYNEQFF.

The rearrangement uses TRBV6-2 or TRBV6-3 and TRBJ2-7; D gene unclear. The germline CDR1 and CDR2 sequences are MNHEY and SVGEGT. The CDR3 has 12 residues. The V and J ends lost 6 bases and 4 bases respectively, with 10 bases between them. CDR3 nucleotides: TGTGCCAGCAGCCAAGACTTGTACGAGCAGTACTTC. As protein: CASSQDLYEQYF.

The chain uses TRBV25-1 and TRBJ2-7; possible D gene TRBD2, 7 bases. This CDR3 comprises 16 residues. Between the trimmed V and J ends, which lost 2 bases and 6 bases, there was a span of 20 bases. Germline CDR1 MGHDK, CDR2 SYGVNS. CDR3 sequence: CASSERGADLGGEQYF. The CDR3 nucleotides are TGTGCCAGCAGTGAACGGGGGGCGGACCTGGGAGGCGAGCAGTACTTC.

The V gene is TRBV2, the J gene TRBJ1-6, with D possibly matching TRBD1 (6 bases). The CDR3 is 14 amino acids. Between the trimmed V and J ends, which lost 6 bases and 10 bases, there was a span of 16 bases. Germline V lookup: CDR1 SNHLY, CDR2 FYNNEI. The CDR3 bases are TGTGCCAGCAGATACCTAGGGGGTGGCTCACCCCTCCACTTT. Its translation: CASRYLGGGSPLHF.

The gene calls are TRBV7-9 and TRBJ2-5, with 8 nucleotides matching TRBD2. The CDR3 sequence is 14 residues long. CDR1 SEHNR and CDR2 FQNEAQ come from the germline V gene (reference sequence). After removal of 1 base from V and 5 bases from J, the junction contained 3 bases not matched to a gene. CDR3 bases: TGTGCCAGCAGCTTAGGGACTAGCAGCGAGACCCAGTACTTC. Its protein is CASSLGTSSETQYF.

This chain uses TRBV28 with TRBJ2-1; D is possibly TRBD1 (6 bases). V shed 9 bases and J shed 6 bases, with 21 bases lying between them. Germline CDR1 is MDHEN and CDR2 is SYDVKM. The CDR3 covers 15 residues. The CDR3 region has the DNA TGTGCCAGTTCTAGGCAGGGGACGGGGACCAATGAGCAGTTCTTC. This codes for CASSRQGTGTNEQFF.

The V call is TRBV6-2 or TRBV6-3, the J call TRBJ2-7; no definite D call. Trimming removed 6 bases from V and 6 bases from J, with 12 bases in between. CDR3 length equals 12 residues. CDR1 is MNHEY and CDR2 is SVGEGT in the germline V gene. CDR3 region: CASSRAQLEQYF. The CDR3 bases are TGTGCCAGCAGCCGCGCCCAACTCGAGCAGTACTTC.

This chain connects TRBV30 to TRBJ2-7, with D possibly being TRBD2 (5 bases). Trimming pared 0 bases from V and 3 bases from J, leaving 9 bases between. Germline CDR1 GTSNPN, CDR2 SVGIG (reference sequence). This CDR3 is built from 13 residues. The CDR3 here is CAWSVVEGYEQYF. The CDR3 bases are TGTGCCTGGAGTGTCGTCGAGGGCTACGAGCAGTACTTC.

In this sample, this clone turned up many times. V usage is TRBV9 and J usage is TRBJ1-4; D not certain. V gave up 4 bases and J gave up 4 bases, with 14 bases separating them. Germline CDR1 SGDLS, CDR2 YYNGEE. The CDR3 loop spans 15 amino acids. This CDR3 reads CASSLGGQYNEKLFF. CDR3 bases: TGTGCCAGCAGCCTAGGAGGGCAGTATAATGAAAAACTGTTTTTT.

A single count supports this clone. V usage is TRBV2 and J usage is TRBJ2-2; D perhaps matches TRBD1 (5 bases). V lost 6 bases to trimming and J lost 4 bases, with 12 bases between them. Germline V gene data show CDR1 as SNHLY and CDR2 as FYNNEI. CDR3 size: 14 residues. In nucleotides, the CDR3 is TGTGCCAGCAGATGGGGCCAGAGCACCGGGGAGCTGTTTTTT. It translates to CASRWGQSTGELFF.

Here the CDR3 reads CASSFAGGEGYTF. The DNA of the CDR3 is TGTGCCAGCAGTTTTGCAGGGGGCGAGGGCTACACCTTC. The V and J genes are TRBV27 and TRBJ1-2, with 8 bases that match TRBD1. Germline V CDR1 and CDR2: MNHEY, SMNVEV (reference sequence). CDR3 length equals 13 residues. Trimming removed 3 bases from V and 8 bases from J; junction bases left unmatched: 5.

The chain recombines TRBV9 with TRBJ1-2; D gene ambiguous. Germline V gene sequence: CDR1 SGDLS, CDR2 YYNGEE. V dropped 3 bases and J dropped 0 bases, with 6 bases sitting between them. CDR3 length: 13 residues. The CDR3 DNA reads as TGTGCCAGCAGCGCCCCAGCTAACTATGGCTACACCTTC. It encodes CASSAPANYGYTF. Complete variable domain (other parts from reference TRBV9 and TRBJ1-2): DSGVTQTPKHLITATGQRVTLRCSPRSGDLSVYWYQQSLDQGLQFLIQYYNGEERAKGNILERFSAQQFPDLHSELNLSSLELGDSALYFCASSAPANYGYTFGSGTRLTVV.

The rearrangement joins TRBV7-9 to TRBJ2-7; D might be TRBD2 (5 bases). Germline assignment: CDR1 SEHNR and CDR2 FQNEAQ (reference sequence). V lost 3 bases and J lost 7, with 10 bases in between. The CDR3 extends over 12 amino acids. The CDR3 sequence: CASSFTGGEQYF. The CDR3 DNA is TGTGCCAGCAGCTTCACTGGCGGGGAGCAGTACTTC.

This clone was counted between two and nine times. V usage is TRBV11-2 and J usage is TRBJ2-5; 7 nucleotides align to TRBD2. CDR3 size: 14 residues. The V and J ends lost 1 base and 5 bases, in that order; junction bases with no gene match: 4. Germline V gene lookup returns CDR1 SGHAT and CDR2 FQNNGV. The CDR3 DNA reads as TGTGCCAGCAGCTTAGTGGGGGGGTACGAGACCCAGTACTTC. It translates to CASSLVGGYETQYF.

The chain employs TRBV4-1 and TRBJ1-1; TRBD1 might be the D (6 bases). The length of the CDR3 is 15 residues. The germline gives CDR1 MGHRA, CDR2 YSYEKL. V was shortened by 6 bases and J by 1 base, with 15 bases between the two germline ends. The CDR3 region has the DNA TGCGCCAGCAGACTGACCGGGACAAAGAACACTGAAGCTTTCTTT. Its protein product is CASRLTGTKNTEAFF.

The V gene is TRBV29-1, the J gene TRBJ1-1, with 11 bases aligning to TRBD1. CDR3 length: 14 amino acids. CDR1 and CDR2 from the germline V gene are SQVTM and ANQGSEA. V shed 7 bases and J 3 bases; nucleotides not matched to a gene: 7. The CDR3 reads CSARTGGRYTEAFF. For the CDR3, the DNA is TGCAGCGCCCGGACAGGGGGCAGATACACTGAAGCTTTCTTT.

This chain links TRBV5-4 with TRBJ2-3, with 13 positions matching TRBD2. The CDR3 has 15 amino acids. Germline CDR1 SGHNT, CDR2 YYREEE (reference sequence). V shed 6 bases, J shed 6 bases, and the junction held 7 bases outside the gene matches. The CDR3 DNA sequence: TGTGCCAGCACATCCGGGACTAGCGGGGTGGATACGCAGTATTTT. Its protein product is CASTSGTSGVDTQYF.

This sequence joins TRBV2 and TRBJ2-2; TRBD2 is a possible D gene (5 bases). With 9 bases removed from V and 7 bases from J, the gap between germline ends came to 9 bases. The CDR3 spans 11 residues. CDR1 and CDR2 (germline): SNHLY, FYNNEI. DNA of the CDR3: TGTGCCAGTAATAGCGTCGGGGAGCTGTTTTTT. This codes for CASNSVGELFF.

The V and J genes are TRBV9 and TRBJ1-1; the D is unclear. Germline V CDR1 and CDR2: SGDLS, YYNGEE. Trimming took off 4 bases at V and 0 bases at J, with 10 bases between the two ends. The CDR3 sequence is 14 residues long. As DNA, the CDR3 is TGTGCCAGCAGCCCGGACGGGATGAACACTGAAGCTTTCTTT. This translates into CASSPDGMNTEAFF.